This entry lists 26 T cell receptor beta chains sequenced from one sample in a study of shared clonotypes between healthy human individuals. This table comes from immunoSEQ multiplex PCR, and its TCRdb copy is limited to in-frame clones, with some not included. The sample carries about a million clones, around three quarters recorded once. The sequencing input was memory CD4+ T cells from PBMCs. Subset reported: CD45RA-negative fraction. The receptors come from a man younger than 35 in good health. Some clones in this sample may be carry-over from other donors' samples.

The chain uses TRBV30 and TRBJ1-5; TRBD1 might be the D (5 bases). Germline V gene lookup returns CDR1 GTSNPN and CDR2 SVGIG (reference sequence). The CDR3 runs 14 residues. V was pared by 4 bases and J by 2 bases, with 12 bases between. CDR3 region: CAWTEGVRNQPQHF. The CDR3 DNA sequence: TGTGCCTGGACCGAAGGGGTTCGCAATCAGCCCCAGCATTTT.

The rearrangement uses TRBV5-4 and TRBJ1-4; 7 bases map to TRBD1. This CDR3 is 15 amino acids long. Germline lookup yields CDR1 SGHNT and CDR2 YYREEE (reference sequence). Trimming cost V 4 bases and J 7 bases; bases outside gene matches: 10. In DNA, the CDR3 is TGTGCCAGCAGCCCTAGTGACAGGGATGGTGAAAAACTGTTTTTT. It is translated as CASSPSDRDGEKLFF.

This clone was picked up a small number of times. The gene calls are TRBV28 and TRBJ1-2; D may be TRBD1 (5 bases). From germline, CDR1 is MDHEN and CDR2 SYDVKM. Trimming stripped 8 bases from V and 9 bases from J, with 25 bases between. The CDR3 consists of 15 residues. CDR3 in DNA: TGTGCCAGCGCCCTTTGGACCGGAGGGGTCCCGAGCTACACCTTC. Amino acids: CASALWTGGVPSYTF.

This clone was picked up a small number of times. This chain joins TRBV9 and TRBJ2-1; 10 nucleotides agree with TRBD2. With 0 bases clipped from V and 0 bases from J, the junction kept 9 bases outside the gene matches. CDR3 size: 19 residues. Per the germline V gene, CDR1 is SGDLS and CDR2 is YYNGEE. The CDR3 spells CASSVGPWSGRGSYNEQFF. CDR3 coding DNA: TGTGCCAGCAGCGTAGGGCCATGGAGCGGGAGGGGCTCCTACAATGAGCAGTTCTTC. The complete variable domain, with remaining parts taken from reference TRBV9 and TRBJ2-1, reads DSGVTQTPKHLITATGQRVTLRCSPRSGDLSVYWYQQSLDQGLQFLIQYYNGEERAKGNILERFSAQQFPDLHSELNLSSLELGDSALYFCASSVGPWSGRGSYNEQFFGPGTRLTVL.

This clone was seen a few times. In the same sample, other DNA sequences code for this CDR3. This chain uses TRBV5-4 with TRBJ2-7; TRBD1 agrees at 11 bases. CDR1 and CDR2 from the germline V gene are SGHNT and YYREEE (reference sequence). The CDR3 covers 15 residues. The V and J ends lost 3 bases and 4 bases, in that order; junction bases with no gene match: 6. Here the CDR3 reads CASSYAGTGGYEQYF. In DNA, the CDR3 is TGTGCCAGCAGCTACGCCGGGACAGGGGGGTACGAGCAGTACTTC.

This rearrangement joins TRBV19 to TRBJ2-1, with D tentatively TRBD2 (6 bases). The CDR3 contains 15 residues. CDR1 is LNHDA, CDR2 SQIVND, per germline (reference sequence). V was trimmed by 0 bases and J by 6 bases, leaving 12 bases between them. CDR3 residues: CASSIDRARGNEQFF. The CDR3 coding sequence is TGTGCCAGTAGTATAGACAGGGCGCGGGGCAATGAGCAGTTCTTC.

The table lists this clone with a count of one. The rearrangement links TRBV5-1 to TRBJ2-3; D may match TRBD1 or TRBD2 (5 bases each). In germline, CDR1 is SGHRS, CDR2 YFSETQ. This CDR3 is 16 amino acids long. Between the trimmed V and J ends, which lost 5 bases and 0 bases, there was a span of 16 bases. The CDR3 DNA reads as TGCGCCAGCAGGTCAGGAAGGGGACCCAGCACAGATACGCAGTATTTT. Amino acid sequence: CASRSGRGPSTDTQYF. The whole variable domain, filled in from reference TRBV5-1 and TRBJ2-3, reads KAGVTQTPRYLIKTRGQQVTLSCSPISGHRSVSWYQQTPGQGLQFLFEYFSETQRNKGNFPGRFSGRQFSNSRSEMNVSTLELGDSALYLCASRSGRGPSTDTQYFGPGTRLTVL.

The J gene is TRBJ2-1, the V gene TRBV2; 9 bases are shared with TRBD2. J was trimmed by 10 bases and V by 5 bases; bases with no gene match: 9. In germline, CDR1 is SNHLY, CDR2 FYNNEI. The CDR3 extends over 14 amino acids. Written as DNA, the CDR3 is TGTGCCAGCAGTCCCCGGCGGGAGGGCCAAGAGCAGTTCTTC. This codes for CASSPRREGQEQFF.

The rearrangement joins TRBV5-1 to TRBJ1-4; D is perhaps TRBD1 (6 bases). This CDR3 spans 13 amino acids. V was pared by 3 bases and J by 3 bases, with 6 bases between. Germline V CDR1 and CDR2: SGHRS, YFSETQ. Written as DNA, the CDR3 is TGCGCCAGCAGCTGGGGGCCTAATGAAAAACTGTTTTTT. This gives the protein CASSWGPNEKLFF.

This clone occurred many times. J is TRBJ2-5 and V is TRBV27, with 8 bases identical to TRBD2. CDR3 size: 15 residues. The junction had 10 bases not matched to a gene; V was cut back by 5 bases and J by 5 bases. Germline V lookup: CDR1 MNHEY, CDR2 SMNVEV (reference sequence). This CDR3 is CASSRGSGTGETQYF. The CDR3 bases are TGTGCCAGCAGTAGAGGTAGCGGGACGGGGGAGACCCAGTACTTC.

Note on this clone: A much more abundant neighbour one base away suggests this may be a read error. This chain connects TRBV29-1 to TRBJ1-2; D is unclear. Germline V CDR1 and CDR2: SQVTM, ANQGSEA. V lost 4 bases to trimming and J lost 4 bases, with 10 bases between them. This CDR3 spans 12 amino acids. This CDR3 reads CSVVWTSYGYTF. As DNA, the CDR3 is TGCAGCGTTGTCTGGACGAGCTATGGCTACACCTTC.

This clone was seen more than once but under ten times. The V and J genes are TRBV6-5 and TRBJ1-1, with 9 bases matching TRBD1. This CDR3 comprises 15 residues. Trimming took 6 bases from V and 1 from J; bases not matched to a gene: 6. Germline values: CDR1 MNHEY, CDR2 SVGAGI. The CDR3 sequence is CASRNRGHGNTEAFF. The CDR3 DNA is TGTGCCAGCAGGAACAGGGGGCATGGGAACACTGAAGCTTTCTTT.

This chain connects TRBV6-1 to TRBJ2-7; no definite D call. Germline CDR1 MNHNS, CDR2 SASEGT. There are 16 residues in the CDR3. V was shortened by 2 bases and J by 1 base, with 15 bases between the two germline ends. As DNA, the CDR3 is TGTGCCAGCAGTGAAAAAATTCCAGGTACTTCCTACGAGCAGTACTTC. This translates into CASSEKIPGTSYEQYF.

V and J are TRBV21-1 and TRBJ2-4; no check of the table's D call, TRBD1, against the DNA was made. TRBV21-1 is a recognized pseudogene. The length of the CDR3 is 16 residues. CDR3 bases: TGTGCCAGCAGCAAAGGGGAGACAGGCACCAAAAACATTCAGTACTTC. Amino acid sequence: CASSKGETGTKNIQYF.

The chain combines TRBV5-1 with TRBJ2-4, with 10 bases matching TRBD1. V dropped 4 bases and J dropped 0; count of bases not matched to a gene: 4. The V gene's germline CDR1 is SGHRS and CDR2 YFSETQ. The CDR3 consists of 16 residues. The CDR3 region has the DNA TGCGCCAGCAGCACGACAGGGGGCTCAGCCAAAAACATTCAGTACTTC. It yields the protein CASSTTGGSAKNIQYF.

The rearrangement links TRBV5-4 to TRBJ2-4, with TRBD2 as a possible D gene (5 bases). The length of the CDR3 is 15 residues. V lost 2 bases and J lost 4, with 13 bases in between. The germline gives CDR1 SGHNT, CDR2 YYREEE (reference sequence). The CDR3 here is CASSFRGDVKNIQYF. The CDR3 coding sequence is TGTGCCAGCAGCTTTCGGGGAGATGTAAAAAACATTCAGTACTTC.

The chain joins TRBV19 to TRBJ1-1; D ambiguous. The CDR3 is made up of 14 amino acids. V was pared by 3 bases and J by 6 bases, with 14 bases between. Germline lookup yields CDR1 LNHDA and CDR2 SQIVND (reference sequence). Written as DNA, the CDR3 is TGTGCCAGTAGTATCAGAGGGAACCAAGCTGAAGCTTTCTTT. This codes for CASSIRGNQAEAFF.

Here the CDR3 reads CASSSGGNTIYF. The CDR3, as DNA: TGTGCCAGCAGCTCCGGTGGAAACACCATATATTTT. The chain combines TRBV5-8 with TRBJ1-3; D remains unclear. Germline values: CDR1 SGHTS, CDR2 YDEGEE. This CDR3 comprises 12 residues. Trimming took 3 bases from V and 3 from J, leaving 4 bases between them.

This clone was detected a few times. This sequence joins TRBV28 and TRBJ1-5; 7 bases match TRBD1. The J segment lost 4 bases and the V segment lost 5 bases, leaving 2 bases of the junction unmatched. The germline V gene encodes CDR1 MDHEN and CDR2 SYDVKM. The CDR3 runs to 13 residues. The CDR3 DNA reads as TGTGCCAGCAGTATACAGGGGAATCAGCCCCAGCATTTT. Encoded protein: CASSIQGNQPQHF. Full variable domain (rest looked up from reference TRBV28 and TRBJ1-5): DVKVTQSSRYLVKRTGEKVFLECVQDMDHENMFWYRQDPGLGLRLIYFSYDVKMKEKGDIPEGYSVSREKKERFSLILESASTNQTSMYLCASSIQGNQPQHFGDGTRLSIL.

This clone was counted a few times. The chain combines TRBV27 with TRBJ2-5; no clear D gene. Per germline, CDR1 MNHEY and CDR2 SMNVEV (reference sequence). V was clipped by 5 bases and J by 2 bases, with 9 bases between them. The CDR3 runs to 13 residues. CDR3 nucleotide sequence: TGTGCCAGCAGTCCACACACGCAAGAGACCCAGTACTTC. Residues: CASSPHTQETQYF.

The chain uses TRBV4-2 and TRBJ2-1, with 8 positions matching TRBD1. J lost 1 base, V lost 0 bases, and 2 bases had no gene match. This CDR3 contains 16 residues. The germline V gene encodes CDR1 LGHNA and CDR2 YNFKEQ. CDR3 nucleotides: TGTGCCAGCAGCCAAGATCGACAGGGGTCCTACAATGAGCAGTTCTTC. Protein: CASSQDRQGSYNEQFF.

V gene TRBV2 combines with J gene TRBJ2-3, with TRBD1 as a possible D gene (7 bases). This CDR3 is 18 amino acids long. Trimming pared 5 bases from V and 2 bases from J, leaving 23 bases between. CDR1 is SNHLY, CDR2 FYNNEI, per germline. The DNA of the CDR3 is TGTGCCAGCAGTAGACCGGGGGATGGGACAGAACCCACAGATACGCAGTATTTT. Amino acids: CASSRPGDGTEPTDTQYF.

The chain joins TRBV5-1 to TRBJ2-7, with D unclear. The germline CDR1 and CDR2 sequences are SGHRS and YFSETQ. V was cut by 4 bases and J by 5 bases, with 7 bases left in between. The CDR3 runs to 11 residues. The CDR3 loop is CASSTDHEQYF. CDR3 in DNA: TGCGCCAGCAGCACCGACCACGAGCAGTACTTC. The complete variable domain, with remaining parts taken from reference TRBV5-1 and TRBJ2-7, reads KAGVTQTPRYLIKTRGQQVTLSCSPISGHRSVSWYQQTPGQGLQFLFEYFSETQRNKGNFPGRFSGRQFSNSRSEMNVSTLELGDSALYLCASSTDHEQYFGPGTRLTVT.

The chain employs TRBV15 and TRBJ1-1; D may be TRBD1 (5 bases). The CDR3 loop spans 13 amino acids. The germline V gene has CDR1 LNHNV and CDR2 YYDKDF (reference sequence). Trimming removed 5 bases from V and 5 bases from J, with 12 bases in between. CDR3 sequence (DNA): TGTGCCACCAGCCCGGACGGGGGGACTGAAGCTTTCTTT. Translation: CATSPDGGTEAFF.

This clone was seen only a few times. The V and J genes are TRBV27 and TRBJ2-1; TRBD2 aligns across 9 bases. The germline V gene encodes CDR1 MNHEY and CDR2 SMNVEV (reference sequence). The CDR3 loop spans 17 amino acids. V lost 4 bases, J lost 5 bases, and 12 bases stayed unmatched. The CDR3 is CASSSLGSGRTHNEQFF. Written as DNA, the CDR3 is TGTGCCAGCAGTTCATTGGGGAGCGGGAGGACCCACAATGAGCAGTTCTTC.

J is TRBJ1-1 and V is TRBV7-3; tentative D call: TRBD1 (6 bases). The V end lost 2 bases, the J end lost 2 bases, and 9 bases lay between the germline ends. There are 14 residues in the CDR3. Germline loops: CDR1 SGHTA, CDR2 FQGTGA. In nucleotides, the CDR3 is TGTGCCAGCAGCTTATACAGGGATAACACTGAAGCTTTCTTT. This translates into CASSLYRDNTEAFF.